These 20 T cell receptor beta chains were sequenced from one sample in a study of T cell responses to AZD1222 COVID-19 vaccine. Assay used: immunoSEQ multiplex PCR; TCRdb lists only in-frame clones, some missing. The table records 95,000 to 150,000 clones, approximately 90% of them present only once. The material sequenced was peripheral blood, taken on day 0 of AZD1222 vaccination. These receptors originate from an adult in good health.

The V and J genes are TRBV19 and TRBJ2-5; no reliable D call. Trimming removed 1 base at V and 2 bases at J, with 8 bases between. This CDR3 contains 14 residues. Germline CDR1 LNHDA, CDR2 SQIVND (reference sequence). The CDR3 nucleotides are TGTGCCAGTAGTATAGGTCCCACACAAGAGACCCAGTACTTC. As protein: CASSIGPTQETQYF.

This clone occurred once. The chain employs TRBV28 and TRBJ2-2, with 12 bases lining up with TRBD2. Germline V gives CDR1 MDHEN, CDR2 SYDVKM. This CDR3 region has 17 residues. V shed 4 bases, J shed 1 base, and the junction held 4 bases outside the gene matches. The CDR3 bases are TGTGCCAGCAGTTCCCCACTAGCGGGAGGGAACACCGGGGAGCTGTTTTTT. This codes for CASSSPLAGGNTGELFF.

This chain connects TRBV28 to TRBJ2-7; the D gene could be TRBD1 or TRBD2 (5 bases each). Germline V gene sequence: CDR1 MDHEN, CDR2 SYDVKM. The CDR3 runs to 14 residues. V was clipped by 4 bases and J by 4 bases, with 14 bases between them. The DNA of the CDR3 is TGTGCCAGCAGTTATCCAGGGTCGGGATACGAGCAGTACTTC. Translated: CASSYPGSGYEQYF.

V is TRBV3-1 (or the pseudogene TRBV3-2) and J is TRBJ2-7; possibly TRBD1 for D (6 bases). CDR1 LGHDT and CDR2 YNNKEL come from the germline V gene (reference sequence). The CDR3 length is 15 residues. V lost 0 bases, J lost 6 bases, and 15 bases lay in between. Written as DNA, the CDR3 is TGTGCCAGCAGCCAAGAGGGTAAGGGACACACCGAGCAGTACTTC. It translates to CASSQEGKGHTEQYF.

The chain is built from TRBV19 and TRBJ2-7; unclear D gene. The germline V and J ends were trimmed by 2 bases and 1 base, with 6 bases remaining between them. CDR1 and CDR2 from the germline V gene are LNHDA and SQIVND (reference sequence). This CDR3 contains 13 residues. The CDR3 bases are TGTGCCAGTAGTATAAGACTGTCCTACGAGCAGTACTTC. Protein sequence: CASSIRLSYEQYF. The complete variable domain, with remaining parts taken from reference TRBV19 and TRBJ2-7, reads DGGITQSPKYLFRKEGQNVTLSCEQNLNHDAMYWYRQDPGQGLRLIYYSQIVNDFQKGDIAEGYSVSREKKESFPLTVTSAQKNPTAFYLCASSIRLSYEQYFGPGTRLTVT.

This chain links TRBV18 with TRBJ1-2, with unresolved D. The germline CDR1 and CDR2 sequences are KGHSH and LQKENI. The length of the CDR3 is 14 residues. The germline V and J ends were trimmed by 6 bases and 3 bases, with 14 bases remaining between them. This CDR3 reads CASSASKSHYGYTF. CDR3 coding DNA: TGTGCCAGCTCCGCAAGTAAAAGCCACTATGGCTACACCTTC.

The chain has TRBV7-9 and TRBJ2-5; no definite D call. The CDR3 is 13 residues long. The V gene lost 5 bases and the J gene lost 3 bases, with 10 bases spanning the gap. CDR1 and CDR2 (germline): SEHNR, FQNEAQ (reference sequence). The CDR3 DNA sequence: TGTGCCAGCAGCCGGAGCCTGGAAGAGACCCAGTACTTC. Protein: CASSRSLEETQYF.

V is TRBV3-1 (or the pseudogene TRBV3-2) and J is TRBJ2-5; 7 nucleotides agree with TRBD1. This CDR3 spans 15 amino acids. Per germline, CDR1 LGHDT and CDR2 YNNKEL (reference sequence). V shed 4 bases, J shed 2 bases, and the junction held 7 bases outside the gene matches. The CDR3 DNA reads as TGTGCCAGCAGCCGCCGGCTACAGGGGCAAGAGACCCAGTACTTC. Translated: CASSRRLQGQETQYF.

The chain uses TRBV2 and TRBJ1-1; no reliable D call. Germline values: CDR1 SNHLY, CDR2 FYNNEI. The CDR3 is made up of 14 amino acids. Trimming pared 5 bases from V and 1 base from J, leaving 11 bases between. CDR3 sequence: CASSLAFSNTEAFF. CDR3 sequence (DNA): TGTGCCAGCAGTCTAGCTTTTTCGAACACTGAAGCTTTCTTT.

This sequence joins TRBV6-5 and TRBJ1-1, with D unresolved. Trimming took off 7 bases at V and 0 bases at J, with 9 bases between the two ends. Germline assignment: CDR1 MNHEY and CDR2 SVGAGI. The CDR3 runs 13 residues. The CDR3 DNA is TGTGCCAGCATTCGGCCTATGAACACTGAAGCTTTCTTT. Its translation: CASIRPMNTEAFF.

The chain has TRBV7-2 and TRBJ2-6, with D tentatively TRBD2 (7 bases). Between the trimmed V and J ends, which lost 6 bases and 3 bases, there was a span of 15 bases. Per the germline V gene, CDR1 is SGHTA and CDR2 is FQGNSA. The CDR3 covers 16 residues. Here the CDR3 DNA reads TGTGCCAGCAGAGCTCGGGGGGCTGGTGGGGCCAACGTCCTGACTTTC. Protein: CASRARGAGGANVLTF.

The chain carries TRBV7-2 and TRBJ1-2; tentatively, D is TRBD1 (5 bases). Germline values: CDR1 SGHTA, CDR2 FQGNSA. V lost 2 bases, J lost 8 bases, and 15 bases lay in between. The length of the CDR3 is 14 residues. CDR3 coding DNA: TGTGCCAGCAGCTTAAGGGGTATATCGGAAGGCTACACCTTC. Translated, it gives CASSLRGISEGYTF.

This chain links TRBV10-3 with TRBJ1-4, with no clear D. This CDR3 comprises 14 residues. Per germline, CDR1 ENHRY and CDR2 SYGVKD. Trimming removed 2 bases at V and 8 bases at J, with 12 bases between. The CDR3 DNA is TGTGCCATCAGTGAGCTGGTGTTGGGGGAAAAACTGTTTTTT. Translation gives CAISELVLGEKLFF.

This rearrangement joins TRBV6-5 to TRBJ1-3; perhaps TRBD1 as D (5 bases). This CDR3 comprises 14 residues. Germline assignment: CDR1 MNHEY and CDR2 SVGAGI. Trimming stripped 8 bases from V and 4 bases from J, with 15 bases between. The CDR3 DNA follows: TGTGCCAGCTCCAAGGTCACAGGAGGAAACACCATATATTTT. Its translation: CASSKVTGGNTIYF.

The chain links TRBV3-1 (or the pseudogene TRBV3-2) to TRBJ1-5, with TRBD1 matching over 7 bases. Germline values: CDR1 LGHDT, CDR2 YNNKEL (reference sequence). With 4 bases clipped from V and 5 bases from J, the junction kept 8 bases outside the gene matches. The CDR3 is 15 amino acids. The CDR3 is CASSPWTGRDQPQHF. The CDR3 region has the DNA TGTGCCAGCAGCCCCTGGACAGGTCGGGATCAGCCCCAGCATTTT.

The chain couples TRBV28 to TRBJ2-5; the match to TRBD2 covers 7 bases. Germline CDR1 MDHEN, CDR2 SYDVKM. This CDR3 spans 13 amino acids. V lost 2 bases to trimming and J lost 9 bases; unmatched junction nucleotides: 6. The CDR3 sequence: CASSLAGRGSQYF. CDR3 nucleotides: TGTGCCAGCAGTTTAGCCGGGCGGGGGTCCCAGTACTTC.

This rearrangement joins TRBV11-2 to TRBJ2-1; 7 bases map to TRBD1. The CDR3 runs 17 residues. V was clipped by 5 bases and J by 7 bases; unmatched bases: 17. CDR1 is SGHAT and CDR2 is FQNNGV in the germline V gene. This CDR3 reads CASSRNYRGLTWNEQFF. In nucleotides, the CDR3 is TGTGCCAGCAGCAGAAACTACAGGGGTCTAACGTGGAATGAGCAGTTCTTC.

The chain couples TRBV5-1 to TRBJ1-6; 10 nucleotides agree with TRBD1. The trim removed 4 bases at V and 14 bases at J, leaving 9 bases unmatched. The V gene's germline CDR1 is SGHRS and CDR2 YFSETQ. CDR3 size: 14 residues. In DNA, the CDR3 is TGCGCCAGCAGCGTTCCGGGACAGGGGTTCTCCCTCCACTTT. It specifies CASSVPGQGFSLHF.

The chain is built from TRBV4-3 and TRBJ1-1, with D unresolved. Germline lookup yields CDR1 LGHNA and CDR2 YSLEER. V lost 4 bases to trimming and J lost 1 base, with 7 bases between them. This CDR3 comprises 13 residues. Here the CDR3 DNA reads TGCGCCAGCAGCCTCCAAAAGAACACTGAAGCTTTCTTT. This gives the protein CASSLQKNTEAFF.

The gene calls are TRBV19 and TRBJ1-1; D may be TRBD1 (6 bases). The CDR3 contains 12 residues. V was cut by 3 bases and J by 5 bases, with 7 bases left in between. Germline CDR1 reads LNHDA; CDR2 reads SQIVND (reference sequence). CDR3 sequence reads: CASSITGTEAFF. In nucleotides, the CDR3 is TGTGCCAGTAGTATTACAGGGACTGAAGCTTTCTTT.